Below, one TCR beta chain is given with its context. The target antigen is unknown. The CDR3 is 15 residues long. CDR1 is SQVTM, CDR2 ANQGSEA, per germline. J lost 7 bases, V lost 7 bases, and 9 bases had no gene match. Patients presented with locally advanced or metastatic urothelial carcinoma. Sequenced by immunoSEQ multiplex PCR; TCRdb stores in-frame clones only, minus some. The sample contains 35,000 to 45,000 clones, approximately 40% of which appear only once. The sample originates from a study of PD-L1 blockade in urothelial cancer. Study-wide points: A higher tumor-infiltrating T lymphocyte proportion occurred with durable benefit. Each patient was represented by one FFPE tumor sample, obtained not right before treatment. Clones that were tumor-associated expanded more in the blood of durable-benefit patients at 3 weeks.

The sequences come from tumor tissue, collected before atezolizumab (anti-PD-L1) treatment. The rearrangement joins TRBV29-1 to TRBJ2-1; the match to TRBD2 covers 14 bases. This TCR was recovered from a man aged 55-75 years with urothelial cancer. CDR3 nucleotide sequence: TGCAGCGCCGAGAGGGGACTAGCGGGAGATAATGAGCAGTTCTTC. Amino acids: CSAERGLAGDNEQFF.